This passage covers 25 T cell receptor beta chains from one sample sequenced in a study of early T cells in non-severe SARS-CoV-2 infection. TCRdb redid the calling of the 5' RACE reads with MiXCR, one entry per CDR3 protein. This table has 65,000 to 95,000 distinct CDR3 sequences, less than 20% appearing once. The sequencing input was whole blood. These receptors all stem from an adult who was a healthcare worker with PCR-confirmed SARS-CoV-2 infection or an uninfected control (not recorded which).

The rearrangement links TRBV30 to TRBJ2-4; no definite D call. V lost 0 bases, J lost 5 bases, and 2 bases lay in between. This CDR3 is 11 amino acids long. CDR1 GTSNPN and CDR2 SVGIG come from the germline V gene (reference sequence). This CDR3 reads CAWSVENIQYF. The CDR3 DNA reads as TGTGCCTGGAGTGTGGAAAACATTCAGTACTTC.

This clonotype was counted only a few times. This sequence joins TRBV7-2 and TRBJ2-5; 7 bases are shared with TRBD2. Per the germline V gene, CDR1 is SGHTA and CDR2 is FQGNSA. V dropped 1 base and J dropped 5; count of bases not matched to a gene: 7. The CDR3 loop spans 15 amino acids. CDR3 coding DNA: TGTGCCAGCAGCTTAGACGGGAGGCCCGAGGAGACCCAGTACTTC. Its protein is CASSLDGRPEETQYF.

This clonotype was seen only a few times. The chain links TRBV11-2 to TRBJ2-3; no definite D call. Germline V gene lookup returns CDR1 SGHAT and CDR2 FQNNGV. Trimming took off 0 bases at V and 7 bases at J, with 14 bases between the two ends. This CDR3 is 15 amino acids long. The DNA for the CDR3 is TGTGCCAGCAGCTTAGATCAAGCTTCGACTCATACGCAGTATTTT. Protein sequence: CASSLDQASTHTQYF.

There are many counts of this clonotype. V and J are TRBV28 and TRBJ2-5; 9 bases match TRBD1. CDR1 is MDHEN and CDR2 is SYDVKM in the germline V gene. V was pared by 6 bases and J by 4 bases, with 9 bases of the junction left unmatched. This CDR3 has 15 residues. The DNA for the CDR3 is TGTGCCAGCAGCACCTCGGGACAGGGACGAGAGACCCAGTACTTC. Amino acid sequence: CASSTSGQGRETQYF. Filled out from reference TRBV28 and TRBJ2-5, the complete variable domain reads DVKVTQSSRYLVKRTGEKVFLECVQDMDHENMFWYRQDPGLGLRLIYFSYDVKMKEKGDIPEGYSVSREKKERFSLILESASTNQTSMYLCASSTSGQGRETQYFGPGTRLLVL.

This clonotype showed up many times. The chain joins TRBV5-1 to TRBJ2-1, with D perhaps assigned TRBD1 or TRBD2 (5 bases each). V was pared by 0 bases and J by 9 bases, with 13 bases between. This CDR3 region has 14 residues. CDR1 is SGHRS and CDR2 is YFSETQ in the germline V gene. The CDR3 bases are TGCGCCAGCAGCTTGGTGGACGGGGCGAGTGAGCAGTTCTTC. Protein sequence: CASSLVDGASEQFF.

The chain has TRBV2 and TRBJ2-3, with 9 bases lining up with TRBD2. The junction had 5 bases not matched to a gene; V was cut back by 8 bases and J by 2 bases. From germline, CDR1 is SNHLY and CDR2 FYNNEI. This CDR3 spans 14 amino acids. The CDR3 reads CASEIAGDTDTQYF. The DNA for the CDR3 is TGTGCCAGCGAAATAGCGGGGGACACAGATACGCAGTATTTT.

This chain connects TRBV28 to TRBJ2-1; TRBD2 agrees at 10 bases. Trimming cost V 10 bases and J 5 bases; bases outside gene matches: 11. In germline, CDR1 is MDHEN, CDR2 SYDVKM. This CDR3 is built from 15 residues. The CDR3 nucleotides read TGTGCCACCGAGCGGGGGGGCCATCCTAACAATGAGCAGTTCTTC. Protein sequence: CATERGGHPNNEQFF.

In this sample, this clonotype turned up a few times. This chain uses TRBV9 with TRBJ2-1; TRBD2 agrees at 11 bases. Per the germline V gene, CDR1 is SGDLS and CDR2 is YYNGEE. V dropped 0 bases and J dropped 7; count of bases not matched to a gene: 6. The CDR3 has 16 residues. The CDR3 reads CASSVDRLAGFNEQFF. CDR3 bases: TGTGCCAGCAGCGTAGATAGACTAGCGGGATTTAATGAGCAGTTCTTC.

The chain combines TRBV7-3 with TRBJ2-6, with D unclear. The CDR3 is made up of 14 amino acids. Germline V gene data show CDR1 as SGHTA and CDR2 as FQGTGA. V was trimmed by 5 bases and J by 3 bases, leaving 8 bases between them. In DNA form, the CDR3 reads TGTGCCAGCAGCCATGGTATTGGGGCCAACGTCCTGACTTTC. This encodes CASSHGIGANVLTF.

This clonotype has at least ten counts. The chain recombines TRBV11-3 with TRBJ2-7, with D maybe TRBD2 (5 bases). The germline V and J ends were trimmed by 6 bases and 3 bases, with 12 bases remaining between them. CDR3 length equals 13 residues. Germline CDR1 is SGHNT and CDR2 is YENEEA. Here the CDR3 DNA reads TGTGCCAGCAGGAAGGACGGGAACTACGAGCAGTACTTC. Encoded protein: CASRKDGNYEQYF.

The J gene is TRBJ2-6, the V gene TRBV5-1, with D perhaps being TRBD1 or TRBD2 (5 bases each). Trimming removed 2 bases at V and 0 bases at J, with 18 bases between. The CDR3 runs 19 residues. The germline gives CDR1 SGHRS, CDR2 YFSETQ. The chain's CDR3 is CASSLSTGQFLSGANVLTF. CDR3 sequence (DNA): TGCGCCAGCAGCTTATCGACGGGGCAGTTCCTCTCTGGGGCCAACGTCCTGACTTTC.

This sequence joins TRBV5-1 and TRBJ2-7; D is ambiguous. The germline gives CDR1 SGHRS, CDR2 YFSETQ. Trimming pared 4 bases from V and 0 bases from J, leaving 14 bases between. The CDR3 sequence is 15 residues long. The CDR3 is CASSPWTGSSYEQYF. In DNA form, the CDR3 reads TGCGCCAGCAGCCCGTGGACCGGAAGCTCCTACGAGCAGTACTTC.

In its sample, this clonotype was seen a few times. The chain has TRBV18 and TRBJ2-7, with 10 nucleotides matching TRBD2. Germline CDR1 is KGHSH and CDR2 is LQKENI. V lost 0 bases, J lost 5 bases, and 1 base stayed unmatched. This CDR3 is built from 14 residues. The CDR3, as DNA: TGTGCCAGCTCACCACCGGGACTAGCGAACGAGCAGTACTTC. Its protein is CASSPPGLANEQYF. The whole variable domain, filled in from reference TRBV18 and TRBJ2-7, reads NAGVMQNPRHLVRRRGQEARLRCSPMKGHSHVYWYRQLPEEGLKFMVYLQKENIIDESGMPKERFSAEFPKEGPSILRIQQVVRGDSAAYFCASSPPGLANEQYFGPGTRLTVT.

V is TRBV29-1 and J is TRBJ1-1; 8 bases are a match to TRBD1. Germline trimming cut 6 bases from V and 0 bases from J; bases unmatched to any gene: 6. CDR1 and CDR2 from the germline V gene are SQVTM and ANQGSEA. CDR3 length equals 14 residues. In nucleotides, the CDR3 is TGCAGCGTGCACCGGACAGGGTTGAACACTGAAGCTTTCTTT. Amino acid sequence: CSVHRTGLNTEAFF.

This clonotype was counted a few times. The CDR3, as DNA: TGCAGTGCTAGAGATGGAGCGGGGAGAGAAGAGACCCAGTACTTC. Translation gives CSARDGAGREETQYF. The chain uses TRBV20-1 and TRBJ2-5; 7 nucleotides align to TRBD2. Trimming cost V 0 bases and J 3 bases; bases outside gene matches: 7. Germline V gene data show CDR1 as DFQATT and CDR2 as SNEGSKA (reference sequence). CDR3 length: 15 amino acids.

This clonotype turned up a few times. This chain joins TRBV6-2 or TRBV6-3 and TRBJ2-7, with D uncertain. The CDR3 consists of 11 residues. The V end was cut by 6 bases, the J end by 2 bases, with 5 bases between. The germline gives CDR1 MNHEY, CDR2 SVGEGT. CDR3 sequence: CASSNTYEQYF. CDR3 nucleotides: TGTGCCAGCAGCAACACCTACGAGCAGTACTTC.

The rearrangement joins TRBV10-3 to TRBJ2-5, with D possibly matching TRBD2 (6 bases). Germline assignment: CDR1 ENHRY and CDR2 SYGVKD. Between the trimmed V and J ends, which lost 8 bases and 0 bases, there was a span of 7 bases. The CDR3 loop spans 12 amino acids. CDR3 protein: CAIGGYQETQYF. The DNA of the CDR3 is TGTGCCATCGGGGGGTACCAAGAGACCCAGTACTTC.

The sample holds a few counts of this clonotype. This chain uses TRBV6-2 or TRBV6-3 with TRBJ2-2; possibly TRBD2 for D (6 bases). The germline V and J ends were trimmed by 2 bases and 7 bases, with 20 bases remaining between them. Germline loops: CDR1 MNHEY, CDR2 SVGEGT. The CDR3 totals 17 residues. CDR3 in amino acids: CASSYREPGLPGGELFF. The CDR3 region has the DNA TGTGCCAGCAGTTACCGGGAGCCGGGACTTCCGGGCGGGGAGCTGTTTTTT.

This clonotype has ten or more counts. The V call is TRBV6-1, the J call TRBJ2-6; D not certain. CDR1 and CDR2 from the germline V gene are MNHNS and SASEGT. CDR3 size: 14 residues. Trimming pared 6 bases from V and 4 bases from J, leaving 10 bases between. This chain's CDR3 is CASRKVMGANVLTF. The CDR3 bases are TGTGCCAGCAGGAAAGTGATGGGGGCCAACGTCCTGACTTTC.

A few counts support this clonotype. The chain links TRBV29-1 to TRBJ1-2, with D perhaps TRBD1 (6 bases). This CDR3 is 14 amino acids long. V was pared by 7 bases and J by 3 bases, with 18 bases between. Germline assignment: CDR1 SQVTM and CDR2 ANQGSEA. DNA of the CDR3: TGCAGCGCCACGTTACAGGGCAGAGACTATGGCTACACCTTC. This codes for CSATLQGRDYGYTF.

This clonotype was recorded a few times. The chain combines TRBV13 with TRBJ2-7; TRBD1 agrees at 8 bases. Trimming at V came to 4 bases and at J to 0 bases, leaving 14 bases not matched to a gene. The length of the CDR3 is 18 residues. The germline V gene has CDR1 PRHDT and CDR2 FYEKMQ (reference sequence). CDR3 nucleotide sequence: TGTGCCAGCAGCTCCAGTCCCGGGACAGGTGACAGCTCCTACGAGCAGTACTTC. It codes for CASSSSPGTGDSSYEQYF.

J is TRBJ2-1 and V is TRBV3-1; D uncertain. Trimming left V 3 bases short and J 10 bases short, with 16 bases between. This CDR3 spans 14 amino acids. CDR1 is LGHDT and CDR2 is YNNKEL in the germline V gene (reference sequence). The CDR3 protein is CASSQRNPAEEQFF. The CDR3 DNA sequence: TGTGCCAGCAGCCAGAGGAACCCGGCGGAGGAGCAGTTCTTC.

The chain couples TRBV7-2 to TRBJ2-3; 8 bases agree with TRBD2. The germline V gene encodes CDR1 SGHTA and CDR2 FQGNSA. The CDR3 runs to 15 residues. V lost 5 bases to trimming and J lost 11 bases; unmatched junction nucleotides: 15. The CDR3 is CASSRGGTNPTGQYF. CDR3 in DNA: TGTGCCAGCAGCCGGGGGGGGACAAACCCGACGGGGCAGTATTTT. Looking up the rest from reference TRBV7-2 and TRBJ2-3 gives the full variable domain: GAGVSQSPSNKVTEKGKDVELRCDPISGHTALYWYRQSLGQGLEFLIYFQGNSAPDKSGLPSDRFSAERTGGSVSTLTIQRTQQEDSAVYLCASSRGGTNPTGQYFGPGTRLTVL.

This clonotype showed up just a few times. The V call is TRBV5-1, the J call TRBJ2-1; 15 bases match TRBD2. Trimming cost V 4 bases and J 1 base; bases outside gene matches: 9. The CDR3 runs to 19 residues. Germline CDR1 is SGHRS and CDR2 is YFSETQ. Written as DNA, the CDR3 is TGCGCCAGCAGCATTACCGGACTAGCGGGAGGGTCGTCCTACAATGAGCAGTTCTTC. Protein: CASSITGLAGGSSYNEQFF.

This clonotype was seen more than once but under ten times. CDR3 in amino acids: CASSKISSGRGKSGANVLTF. CDR3 bases: TGTGCCAGTAGTAAAATCAGTAGCGGCAGGGGGAAGTCCGGGGCCAACGTCCTGACTTTC. The rearrangement uses TRBV19 and TRBJ2-6, with TRBD1 as a possible D gene (7 bases). Trimming took 4 bases from V and 4 from J, leaving 26 bases between them. Per the germline V gene, CDR1 is LNHDA and CDR2 is SQIVND (reference sequence). This CDR3 is 20 amino acids long.